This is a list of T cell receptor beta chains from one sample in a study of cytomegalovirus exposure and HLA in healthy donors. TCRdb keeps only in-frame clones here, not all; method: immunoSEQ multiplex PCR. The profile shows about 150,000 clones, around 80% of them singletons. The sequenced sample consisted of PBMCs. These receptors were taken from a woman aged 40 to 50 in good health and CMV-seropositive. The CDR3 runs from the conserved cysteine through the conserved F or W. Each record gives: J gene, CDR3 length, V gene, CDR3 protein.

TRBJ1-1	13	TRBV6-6	CAGGQGWDTEAFF
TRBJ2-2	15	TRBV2	CASTPDEGTPGGLFF
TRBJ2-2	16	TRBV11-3	CASSLDGEANTGELFF
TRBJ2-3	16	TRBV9	CASGRELAGGTDTQYF
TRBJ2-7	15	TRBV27	CASRNLRGGSTEQYF
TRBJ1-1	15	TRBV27	CASSGYRGRDTEAFF
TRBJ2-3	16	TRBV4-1	CASSPGLAGDADTQYF
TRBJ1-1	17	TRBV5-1	CASSSQGGEGARTEAFF
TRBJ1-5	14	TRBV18	CASSPNQGNQPQHF
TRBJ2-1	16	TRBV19	CASSPFDRGTYNEQFF